The 5 T cell receptor beta chains presented below share a single source sample, sequenced in a study of technical replicates of blood from a handful of donors. The assay was immunoSEQ multiplex PCR, and TCRdb's table has in-frame clones only and misses some. The profile shows some 62,000 clones, approximately 86% of them singletons. Sample: PBMCs. These receptors all come from a human donor in good health. Some clones in this sample may be carry-over from other donors' samples.

CDR3 region: CATSREPDGEQFF. In DNA form, the CDR3 reads TGTGCCACCAGCAGGGAGCCCGACGGTGAGCAGTTCTTC. The chain recombines TRBV15 with TRBJ2-1; D gene uncertain. The CDR3 loop spans 13 amino acids. The germline CDR1 and CDR2 sequences are LNHNV and YYDKDF (reference sequence). V lost 3 bases, J lost 9 bases, and 12 bases lay in between.

V is TRBV12-5 and J is TRBJ2-7, with 8 bases matching TRBD1. V lost 0 bases to trimming and J lost 4 bases; unmatched junction nucleotides: 8. The CDR3 has 16 residues. From germline, CDR1 is LGHNT and CDR2 FRNRAP. CDR3 bases: TGTGCTAGTGGTTTGGTACTGGGCAGGGGGCAATACGAGCAGTACTTC. Its protein is CASGLVLGRGQYEQYF.

The rearrangement uses TRBV5-1 and TRBJ2-7; TRBD1 matches at 9 bases. The CDR3 consists of 16 residues. Germline V CDR1 and CDR2: SGHRS, YFSETQ. Trimming took 4 bases from V and 3 from J; bases not matched to a gene: 11. The CDR3 loop is CASSLGLAGQGYEQYF. The CDR3 DNA is TGCGCCAGCAGCCTGGGTTTGGCGGGACAGGGCTACGAGCAGTACTTC.

The chain carries TRBV7-2 and TRBJ2-7; D might be TRBD1 (6 bases). The CDR3 is 14 residues long. Germline-derived CDR1 and CDR2 are SGHTA and FQGNSA. The V gene lost 1 base and the J gene lost 5 bases, with 12 bases spanning the gap. In DNA form, the CDR3 reads TGTGCCAGCAGCTTAGTTGTGGGGGCCAACGAGCAGTACTTC. Translating it yields CASSLVVGANEQYF. The variable domain in full, with the rest retrieved from reference TRBV7-2 and TRBJ2-7, is GAGVSQSPSNKVTEKGKDVELRCDPISGHTALYWYRQSLGQGLEFLIYFQGNSAPDKSGLPSDRFSAERTGGSVSTLTIQRTQQEDSAVYLCASSLVVGANEQYFGPGTRLTVT.

CDR3 DNA: TGCAGCGTTAATGGACTAGCGGGTTCCGAGACCCAGTACTTC. Protein sequence: CSVNGLAGSETQYF. This rearrangement joins TRBV29-1 to TRBJ2-5, with TRBD2 matching over 11 bases. Germline V CDR1 and CDR2: SQVTM, ANQGSEA. The CDR3 consists of 14 residues. The ends lost 5 bases at V and 5 bases at J; junction bases unmatched: 7.